This T cell receptor beta chain was documented in a study of T cells in Graves' hyperthyroidism and ophthalmopathy. This clonotype was detected ten times or more. Amplified TCR beta CDR3 regions derived from RNA transcripts. The TCR CDR3 was amplified in a first-round RT-PCR using the HTBI primer set. TCRdb recomputed calls from the multiplex PCR reads with MiXCR, one row per CDR3 protein. The sample has a few hundred thousand distinct CDR3 sequences; roughly 18% are singletons. V shed 6 bases and J 0 bases; nucleotides not matched to a gene: 11. This CDR3 has 17 amino acids. Germline V CDR1 and CDR2: SGHAT, FQDESV (reference sequence).

The origin of this receptor is a woman aged 18-29 years with Graves' ophthalmopathy. Sequenced input: blood. The chain is built from TRBV11-1 and TRBJ2-1; 7 bases are shared with TRBD1. As DNA, the CDR3 is TGTGCCAGCAGTTTCCGGACAGGTAGAAGCTCCTACAATGAGCAGTTCTTC. As protein: CASSFRTGRSSYNEQFF.